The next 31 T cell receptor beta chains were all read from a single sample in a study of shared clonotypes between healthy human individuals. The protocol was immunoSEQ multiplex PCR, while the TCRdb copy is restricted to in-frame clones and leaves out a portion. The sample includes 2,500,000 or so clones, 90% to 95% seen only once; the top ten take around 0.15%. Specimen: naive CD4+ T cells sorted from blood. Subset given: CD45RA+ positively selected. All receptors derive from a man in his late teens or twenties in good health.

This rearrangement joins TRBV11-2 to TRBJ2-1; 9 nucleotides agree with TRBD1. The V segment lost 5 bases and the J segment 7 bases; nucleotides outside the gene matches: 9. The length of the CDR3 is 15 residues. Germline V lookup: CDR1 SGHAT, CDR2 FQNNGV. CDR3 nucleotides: TGTGCCAGCAGCCCCCTCACAGGGGGCTGGAATGAGCAGTTCTTC. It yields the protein CASSPLTGGWNEQFF.

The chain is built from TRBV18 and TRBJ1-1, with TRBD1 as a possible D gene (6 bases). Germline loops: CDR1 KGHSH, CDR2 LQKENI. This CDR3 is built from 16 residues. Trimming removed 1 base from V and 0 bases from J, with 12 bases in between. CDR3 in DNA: TGTGCCAGCTCACCACAAGGGGGAGGGCTGAACACTGAAGCTTTCTTT. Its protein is CASSPQGGGLNTEAFF. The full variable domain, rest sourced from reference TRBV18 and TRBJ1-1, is NAGVMQNPRHLVRRRGQEARLRCSPMKGHSHVYWYRQLPEEGLKFMVYLQKENIIDESGMPKERFSAEFPKEGPSILRIQQVVRGDSAAYFCASSPQGGGLNTEAFFGQGTRLTVV.

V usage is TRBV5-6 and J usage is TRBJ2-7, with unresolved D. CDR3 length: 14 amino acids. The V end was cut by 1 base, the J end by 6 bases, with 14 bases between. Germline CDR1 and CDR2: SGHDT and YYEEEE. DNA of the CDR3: TGTGCCAGCAGCTTGCCTGTGGCCTCGGGCGAGCAGTACTTC. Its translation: CASSLPVASGEQYF.

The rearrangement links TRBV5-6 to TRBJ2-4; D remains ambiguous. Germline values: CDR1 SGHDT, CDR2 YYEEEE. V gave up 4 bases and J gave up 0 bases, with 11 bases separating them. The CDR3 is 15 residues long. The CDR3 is CASSPLELAKNIQYF. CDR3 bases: TGTGCCAGCAGCCCATTGGAGTTAGCCAAAAACATTCAGTACTTC.

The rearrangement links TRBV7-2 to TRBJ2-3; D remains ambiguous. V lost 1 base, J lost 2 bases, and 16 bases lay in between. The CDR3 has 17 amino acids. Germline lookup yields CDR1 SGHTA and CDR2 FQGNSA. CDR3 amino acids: CASSLDAGLAITDTQYF. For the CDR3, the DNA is TGTGCCAGCAGCTTAGATGCCGGATTAGCAATCACAGATACGCAGTATTTT.

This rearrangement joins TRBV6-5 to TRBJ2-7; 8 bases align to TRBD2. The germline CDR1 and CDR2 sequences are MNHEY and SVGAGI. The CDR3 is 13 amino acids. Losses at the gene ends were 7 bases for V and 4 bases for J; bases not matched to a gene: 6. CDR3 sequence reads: CASTPSGRYEQYF. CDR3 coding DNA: TGTGCCAGCACGCCTAGCGGGCGTTACGAGCAGTACTTC.

CDR3 protein: CASSEPGTLEQFF. The CDR3 DNA reads TGTGCCAGCAGCGAGCCCGGGACCCTCGAGCAGTTCTTC. This chain uses TRBV6-1 with TRBJ2-1; D possibly uses TRBD1 or TRBD2 (5 bases each). Trimming cost V 6 bases and J 10 bases, with 16 bases left between them. CDR1 MNHNS and CDR2 SASEGT come from the germline V gene. The CDR3 loop spans 13 amino acids.

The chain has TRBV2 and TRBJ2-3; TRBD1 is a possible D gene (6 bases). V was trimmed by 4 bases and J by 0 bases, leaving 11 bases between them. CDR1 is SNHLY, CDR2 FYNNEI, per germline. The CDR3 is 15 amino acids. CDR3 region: CASSADRSSTDTQYF. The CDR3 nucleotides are TGTGCCAGCAGTGCAGACAGGTCTAGCACAGATACGCAGTATTTT.

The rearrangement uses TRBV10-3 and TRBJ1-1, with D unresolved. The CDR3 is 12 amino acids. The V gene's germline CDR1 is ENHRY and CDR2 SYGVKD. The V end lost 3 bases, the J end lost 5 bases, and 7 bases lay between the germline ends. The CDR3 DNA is TGTGCCATCAGTGAAATCCCGACTGAAGCTTTCTTT. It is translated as CAISEIPTEAFF.

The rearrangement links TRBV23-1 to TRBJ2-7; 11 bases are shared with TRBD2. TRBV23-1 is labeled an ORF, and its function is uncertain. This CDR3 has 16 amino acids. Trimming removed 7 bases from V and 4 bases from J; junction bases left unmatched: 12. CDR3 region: CASTVEPGLAEYEQYF. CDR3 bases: TGCGCCAGCACCGTTGAACCGGGACTAGCGGAGTACGAGCAGTACTTC.

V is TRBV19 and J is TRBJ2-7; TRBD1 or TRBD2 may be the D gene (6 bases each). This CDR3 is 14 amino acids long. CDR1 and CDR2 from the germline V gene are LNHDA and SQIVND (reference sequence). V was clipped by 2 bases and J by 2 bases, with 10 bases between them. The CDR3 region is CASSIPGATYEQYF. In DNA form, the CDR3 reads TGTGCCAGTAGTATACCGGGGGCGACCTACGAGCAGTACTTC.

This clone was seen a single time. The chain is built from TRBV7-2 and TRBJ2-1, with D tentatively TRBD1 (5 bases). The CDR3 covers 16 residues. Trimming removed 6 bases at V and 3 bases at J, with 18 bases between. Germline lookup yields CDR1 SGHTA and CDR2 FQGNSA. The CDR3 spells CASSSPQGFGYNEQFF. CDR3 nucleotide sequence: TGTGCCAGCAGTTCCCCGCAGGGTTTCGGCTACAATGAGCAGTTCTTC.

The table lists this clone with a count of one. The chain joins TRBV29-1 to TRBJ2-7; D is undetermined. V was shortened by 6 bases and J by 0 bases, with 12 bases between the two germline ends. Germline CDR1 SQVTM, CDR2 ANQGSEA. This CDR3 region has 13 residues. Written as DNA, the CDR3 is TGCAGCGTCGCGACCCGGTACTCCTACGAGCAGTACTTC. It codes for CSVATRYSYEQYF.

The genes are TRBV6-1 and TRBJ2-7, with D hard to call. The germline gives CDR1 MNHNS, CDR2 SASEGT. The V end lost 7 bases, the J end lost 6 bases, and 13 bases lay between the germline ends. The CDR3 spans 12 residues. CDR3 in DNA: TGTGCCAGCAAGTCCGGGCTGGTCGAGCAGTACTTC. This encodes CASKSGLVEQYF.

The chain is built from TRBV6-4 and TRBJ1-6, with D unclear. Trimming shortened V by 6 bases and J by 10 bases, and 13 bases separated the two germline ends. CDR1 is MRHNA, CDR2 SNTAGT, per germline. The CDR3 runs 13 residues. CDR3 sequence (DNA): TGTGCCAGCAGGGCAGGACTCGGCTCACCCCTCCACTTT. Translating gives CASRAGLGSPLHF.

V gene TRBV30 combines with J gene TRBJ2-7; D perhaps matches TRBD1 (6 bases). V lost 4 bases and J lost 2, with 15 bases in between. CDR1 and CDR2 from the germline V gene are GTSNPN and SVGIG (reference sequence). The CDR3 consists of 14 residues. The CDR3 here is CAWTPRGWAYEQYF. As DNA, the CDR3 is TGTGCCTGGACCCCTAGGGGGTGGGCCTACGAGCAGTACTTC. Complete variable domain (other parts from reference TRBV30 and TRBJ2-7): SQTIHQWPATLVQPVGSPLSLECTVEGTSNPNLYWYRQAAGRGLQLLFYSVGIGQISSEVPQNLSASRPQDRQFILSSKKLLLSDSGFYLCAWTPRGWAYEQYFGPGTRLTVT.

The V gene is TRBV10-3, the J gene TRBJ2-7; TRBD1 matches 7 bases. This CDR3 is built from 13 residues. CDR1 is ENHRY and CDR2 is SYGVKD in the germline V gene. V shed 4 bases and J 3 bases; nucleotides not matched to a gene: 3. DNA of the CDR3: TGTGCCATCAGTGGTTCAGGGGGCTACGAGCAGTACTTC. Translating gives CAISGSGGYEQYF.

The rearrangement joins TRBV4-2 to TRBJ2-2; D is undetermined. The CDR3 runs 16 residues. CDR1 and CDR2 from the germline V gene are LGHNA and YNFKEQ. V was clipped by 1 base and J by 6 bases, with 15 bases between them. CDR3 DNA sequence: TGTGCCAGCAGCCAAGTAGCAAAATCCAACTCCGGGGAGCTGTTTTTT. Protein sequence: CASSQVAKSNSGELFF.

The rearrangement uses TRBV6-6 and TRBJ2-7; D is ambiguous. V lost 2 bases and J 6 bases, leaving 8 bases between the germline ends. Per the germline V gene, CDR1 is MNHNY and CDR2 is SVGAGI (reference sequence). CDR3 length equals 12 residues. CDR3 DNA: TGTGCCAGCAGTTACCAGGCGTTCGAGCAGTACTTC. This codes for CASSYQAFEQYF.

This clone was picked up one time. The DNA for the CDR3 is TGTGCCAGCAGTTACTCACTAGCGAATAACCAAGAGACCCAGTACTTC. Residues: CASSYSLANNQETQYF. J is TRBJ2-5 and V is TRBV6-5; 7 bases agree with TRBD2. Germline V gene data show CDR1 as MNHEY and CDR2 as SVGAGI. The CDR3 spans 16 residues. V was clipped by 0 bases and J by 0 bases; unmatched bases: 4.

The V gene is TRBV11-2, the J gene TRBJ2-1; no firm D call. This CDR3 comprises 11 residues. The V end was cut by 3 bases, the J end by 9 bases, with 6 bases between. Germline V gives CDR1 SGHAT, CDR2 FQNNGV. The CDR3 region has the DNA TGTGCCAGCAGCTTGCTAGTTGAGCAGTTCTTC. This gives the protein CASSLLVEQFF.

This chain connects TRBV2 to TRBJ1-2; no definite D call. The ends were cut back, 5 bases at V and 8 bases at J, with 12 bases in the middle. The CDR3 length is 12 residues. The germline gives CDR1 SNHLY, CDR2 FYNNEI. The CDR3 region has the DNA TGTGCCAGCAGTCCATTCACCCGGGGCTACACCTTC. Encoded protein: CASSPFTRGYTF. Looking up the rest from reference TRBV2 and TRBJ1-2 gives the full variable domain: EPEVTQTPSHQVTQMGQEVILRCVPISNHLYFYWYRQILGQKVEFLVSFYNNEISEKSEIFDDQFSVERPDGSNFTLKIRSTKLEDSAMYFCASSPFTRGYTFGSGTRLTVV.

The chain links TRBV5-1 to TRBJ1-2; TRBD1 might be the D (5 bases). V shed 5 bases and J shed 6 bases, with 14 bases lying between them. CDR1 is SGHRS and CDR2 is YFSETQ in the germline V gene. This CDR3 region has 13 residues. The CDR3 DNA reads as TGCGCCAGCAGTTCACCGGGGCGGGATGGCTACACCTTC. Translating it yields CASSSPGRDGYTF.

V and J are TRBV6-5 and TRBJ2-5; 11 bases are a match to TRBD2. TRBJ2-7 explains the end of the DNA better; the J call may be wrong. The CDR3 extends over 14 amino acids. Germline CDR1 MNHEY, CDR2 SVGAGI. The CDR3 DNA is TGTGCCAGCAGCACTAGCGGGAGTCCCCACGAGCAGTACTTC. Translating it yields CASSTSGSPHEQYF.

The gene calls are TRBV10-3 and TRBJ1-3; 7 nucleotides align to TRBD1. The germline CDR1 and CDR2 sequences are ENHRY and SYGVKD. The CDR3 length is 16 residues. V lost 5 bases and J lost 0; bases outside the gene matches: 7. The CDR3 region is CAISSGQVNSGNTIYF. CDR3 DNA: TGTGCCATCAGTAGCGGACAGGTGAACTCTGGAAACACCATATATTTT.

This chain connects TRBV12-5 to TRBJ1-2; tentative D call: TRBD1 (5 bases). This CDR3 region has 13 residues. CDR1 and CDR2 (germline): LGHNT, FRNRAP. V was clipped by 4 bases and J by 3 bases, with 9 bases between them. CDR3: CASGWGYHYGYTF. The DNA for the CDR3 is TGTGCTAGTGGTTGGGGGTATCACTATGGCTACACCTTC.

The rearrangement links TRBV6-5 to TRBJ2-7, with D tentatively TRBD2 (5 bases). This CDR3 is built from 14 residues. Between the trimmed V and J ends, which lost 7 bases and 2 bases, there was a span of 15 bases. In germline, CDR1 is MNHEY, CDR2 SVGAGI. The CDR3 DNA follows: TGTGCCAGCACCCCCGGAGGCGGTGCCTACGAGCAGTACTTC. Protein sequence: CASTPGGGAYEQYF.

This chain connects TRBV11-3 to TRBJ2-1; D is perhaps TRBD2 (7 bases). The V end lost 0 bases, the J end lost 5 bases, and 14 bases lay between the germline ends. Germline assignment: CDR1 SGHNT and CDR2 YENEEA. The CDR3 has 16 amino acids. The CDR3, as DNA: TGTGCCAGCAGCTTAGACGGCGGGGGCCATAACAATGAGCAGTTCTTC. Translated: CASSLDGGGHNNEQFF.

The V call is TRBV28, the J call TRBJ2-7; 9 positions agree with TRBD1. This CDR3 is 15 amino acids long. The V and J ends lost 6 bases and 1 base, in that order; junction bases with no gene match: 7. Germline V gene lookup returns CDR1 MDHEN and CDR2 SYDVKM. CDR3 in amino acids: CASSSGQGRSYEQYF. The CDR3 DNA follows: TGTGCCAGCAGCTCCGGACAGGGGAGATCCTACGAGCAGTACTTC. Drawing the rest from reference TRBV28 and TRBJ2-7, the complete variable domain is DVKVTQSSRYLVKRTGEKVFLECVQDMDHENMFWYRQDPGLGLRLIYFSYDVKMKEKGDIPEGYSVSREKKERFSLILESASTNQTSMYLCASSSGQGRSYEQYFGPGTRLTVT.

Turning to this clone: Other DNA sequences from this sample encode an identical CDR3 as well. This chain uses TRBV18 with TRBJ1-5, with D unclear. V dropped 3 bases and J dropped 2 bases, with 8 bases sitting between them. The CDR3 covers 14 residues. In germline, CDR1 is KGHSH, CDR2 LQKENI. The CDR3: CASSPPGGNQPQHF. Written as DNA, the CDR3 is TGTGCCAGCTCACCCCCAGGAGGCAATCAGCCCCAGCATTTT.

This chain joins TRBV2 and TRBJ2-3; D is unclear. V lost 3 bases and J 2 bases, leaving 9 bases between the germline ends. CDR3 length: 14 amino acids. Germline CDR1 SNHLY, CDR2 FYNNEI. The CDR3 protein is CASSEMAITDTQYF. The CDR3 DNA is TGTGCCAGCAGTGAGATGGCGATCACAGATACGCAGTATTTT.